This T cell receptor beta chain is drawn from a study of blood T cell repertoires in COVID-19. Study as a whole: Sources were T cells, B-cell-depleted T cells, or PBMCs; the material itself was cDNA or gDNA.

Authors' methods: It was from reference gene primer amplification that nucleated cell counts were estimated. Here immunoSEQ multiplex PCR was the method, and the copy in TCRdb shows in-frame clones only, minus some. The V and J calls and clone size were taken over from that table, and D and trimming were inferred from the DNA. Of fewer than 85,000 clones listed, 80% to 90% are singletons. J lost 4 bases, V lost 0 bases, and 7 bases had no gene match. Per germline, CDR1 SGHRS and CDR2 YFSETQ. The CDR3 is made up of 16 amino acids. Material: peripheral blood. The origin of this receptor is a woman aged 55-75 years with acute or convalescent COVID-19. The chain has TRBV5-1 and TRBJ2-5, with 9 bases lining up with TRBD2. This CDR3 reads CASSLVIAGVLETQYF. The CDR3 DNA reads as TGCGCCAGCAGCTTGGTAATAGCGGGGGTTTTAGAGACCCAGTACTTC.